One and the same sample provided the 10 T cell receptor beta chains below, sequenced in a study of blood T cell repertoires in COVID-19. Clones were sequenced by immunoSEQ multiplex PCR, and TCRdb holds only the in-frame ones, with some missing. The sample shows fewer than 15,000 clones, about 88% of them seen only once. Sequenced: peripheral blood. The receptors were sampled from a woman aged 55-70 years with active COVID-19.

The chain employs TRBV19 and TRBJ2-1; 7 bases are a match to TRBD2. CDR1 is LNHDA and CDR2 is SQIVND in the germline V gene (reference sequence). The CDR3 has 15 amino acids. The junction had 10 bases not matched to a gene; V was cut back by 3 bases and J by 8 bases. The CDR3 reads CASSIWGEGFDEQFF. The CDR3 DNA reads as TGTGCCAGTAGTATTTGGGGGGAGGGCTTCGATGAGCAGTTCTTC.

This clone was observed a few times. The chain joins TRBV5-1 to TRBJ1-6, with D possibly TRBD1 on 5 matching bases. This CDR3 spans 16 amino acids. V shed 4 bases and J shed 7 bases, with 18 bases lying between them. Germline V gene lookup returns CDR1 SGHRS and CDR2 YFSETQ. CDR3 coding DNA: TGCGCCAGCAGCCCCATCGGGGGAGCGAGGAATTCACCCCTCCACTTT. This sequence encodes CASSPIGGARNSPLHF.

The J gene is TRBJ2-1, the V gene TRBV5-4, with a weak D call TRBD2 (5 bases). The ends were cut back, 1 base at V and 7 bases at J, with 12 bases in the middle. Germline V gives CDR1 SGHNT, CDR2 YYREEE (reference sequence). The CDR3 sequence is 14 residues long. The CDR3 is CASSLRLARNEQFF. The DNA of the CDR3 is TGTGCCAGCAGCTTGCGGCTAGCTCGGAATGAGCAGTTCTTC. Based on the CDR3 plus reference TRBV5-4 and TRBJ2-1, the full variable domain is ETGVTQSPTHLIKTRGQQVTLRCSSQSGHNTVSWYQQALGQGPQFIFQYYREEENGRGNFPPRFSGLQFPNYSSELNVNALELDDSALYLCASSLRLARNEQFFGPGTRLTVL.

Comments on this clone: Other DNA sequences in this specimen translate into the identical CDR3. The rearrangement links TRBV11-2 to TRBJ2-7, with D maybe TRBD2 (5 bases). Looked up from germline, CDR1 is SGHAT and CDR2 is FQNNGV. The CDR3 spans 13 residues. The V end lost 0 bases, the J end lost 3 bases, and 6 bases lay between the germline ends. The DNA for the CDR3 is TGTGCCAGCAGCTTAGATCGGGACTACGAGCAGTACTTC. Its protein product is CASSLDRDYEQYF. Using reference TRBV11-2 and TRBJ2-7 for the parts outside the CDR3, the full variable domain is EAGVAQSPRYKIIEKRQSVAFWCNPISGHATLYWYQQILGQGPKLLIQFQNNGVVDDSQLPKDRFSAERLKGVDSTLKIQPAKLEDSAVYLCASSLDRDYEQYFGPGTRLTVT.

The chain links TRBV27 to TRBJ2-1; 12 bases are a match to TRBD1. Germline V gene sequence: CDR1 MNHEY, CDR2 SMNVEV (reference sequence). The CDR3 covers 15 residues. J gave up 10 bases and V 4 bases, and 8 bases lay outside the gene matches. DNA for the CDR3: TGTGCCAGCAGTTCACCGGGACAGGGGGCCCACGAGCAGTTCTTC. It specifies CASSSPGQGAHEQFF.

J is TRBJ1-5 and V is TRBV27; D is uncertain. This CDR3 contains 14 residues. Per the germline V gene, CDR1 is MNHEY and CDR2 is SMNVEV (reference sequence). The ends were cut back, 2 bases at V and 1 base at J, with 6 bases in the middle. In DNA, the CDR3 is TGTGCCAGCAGTTTAGGTAGCAGCAATCAGCCCCAGCATTTT. It yields the protein CASSLGSSNQPQHF.

The chain carries TRBV19 and TRBJ2-3; the D gene is possibly TRBD2 (6 bases). Per germline, CDR1 LNHDA and CDR2 SQIVND (reference sequence). Trimming removed 6 bases from V and 1 base from J, with 8 bases in between. The CDR3 is made up of 13 amino acids. CDR3 sequence: CASSGRGTDTQYF. In DNA, the CDR3 is TGTGCCAGTAGCGGGAGAGGCACAGATACGCAGTATTTT.

The V gene is TRBV7-2, the J gene TRBJ1-3; the D is unclear. CDR3 length: 12 residues. CDR1 and CDR2 from the germline V gene are SGHTA and FQGNSA. Trimming removed 2 bases at V and 4 bases at J, with 3 bases between. The CDR3 DNA reads as TGTGCCAGCAGCTTACTAGGAAACACCATATATTTT. It codes for CASSLLGNTIYF.

This chain connects TRBV6-6 to TRBJ1-1; 9 bases fit TRBD1. This CDR3 contains 14 residues. Looked up from germline, CDR1 is MNHNY and CDR2 is SVGAGI (reference sequence). V was pared by 6 bases and J by 3 bases, with 5 bases of the junction left unmatched. The CDR3 here is CASSPGDRDTEAFF. CDR3 coding DNA: TGTGCCAGCAGCCCCGGGGACAGGGACACTGAAGCTTTCTTT.

This clone has only one observation. This chain links TRBV3-1 (or the pseudogene TRBV3-2) with TRBJ1-4, with D unresolved. The CDR3 is made up of 14 amino acids. Germline loops: CDR1 LGHDT, CDR2 YNNKEL (reference sequence). V lost 0 bases to trimming and J lost 14 bases, with 16 bases between them. The DNA of the CDR3 is TGTGCCAGCAGCCAAGAGCATTCGAGGGTTAGTCTGTTTTTT. Amino acids: CASSQEHSRVSLFF.